These 30 T cell receptor beta chains came from one sample sequenced in a study of T cell responses to AZD1222 COVID-19 vaccine. This table comes from immunoSEQ multiplex PCR, and its TCRdb copy is limited to in-frame clones, with some not included. Of roughly 150,000 clones detected, roughly nine tenths appear once; the ten largest clones hold around 1%. The sample in question was peripheral blood, obtained 28 days after the second AZD1222 dose. These receptors were taken from an adult who received the AZD1222 COVID-19 vaccine.

The rearrangement joins TRBV18 to TRBJ2-2, with D possibly being TRBD2 (7 bases). The CDR3 totals 16 residues. Germline CDR1 reads KGHSH; CDR2 reads LQKENI. The V and J ends lost 0 bases and 3 bases respectively, with 11 bases between them. CDR3 DNA: TGTGCCAGCTCACCACCGGGGCGGGGGCACACCGGGGAGCTGTTTTTT. Translating gives CASSPPGRGHTGELFF.

This chain joins TRBV7-2 and TRBJ2-2; D ambiguous. V lost 5 bases, J lost 6 bases, and 13 bases lay in between. The CDR3 totals 14 residues. From germline, CDR1 is SGHTA and CDR2 FQGNSA. CDR3 sequence: CASSIGRPPGELFF. CDR3 nucleotide sequence: TGTGCCAGCAGCATAGGCAGGCCCCCCGGGGAGCTGTTTTTT.

The CDR3 bases are TGTGCTAGTGGTTTGGTACGTGAAGCTTTCTTT. Protein product: CASGLVREAFF. The rearrangement uses TRBV12-5 and TRBJ1-1; D is unresolved. The ends were cut back, 0 bases at V and 7 bases at J, with 3 bases in the middle. Germline CDR1 and CDR2: LGHNT and FRNRAP. CDR3 length: 11 residues. Filled out from reference TRBV12-5 and TRBJ1-1, the complete variable domain reads DARVTQTPRHKVTEMGQEVTMRCQPILGHNTVFWYRQTMMQGLELLAYFRNRAPLDDSGMPKDRFSAEMPDATLATLKIQPSEPRDSAVYFCASGLVREAFFGQGTRLTVV.

This chain joins TRBV20-1 and TRBJ1-1, with D possibly matching TRBD1 (5 bases). Trimming took off 5 bases at V and 4 bases at J, with 8 bases between the two ends. The CDR3 is made up of 11 amino acids. Germline assignment: CDR1 DFQATT and CDR2 SNEGSKA (reference sequence). The CDR3, as DNA: TGCAGTGCTTTACAGGTCACTGAAGCTTTCTTT. Translation gives CSALQVTEAFF.

V gene TRBV10-3 combines with J gene TRBJ2-7; TRBD1 agrees at 9 bases. The V gene end was trimmed by 3 bases and the J gene end by 1 base; junction bases not matched to a gene: 7. The V gene's germline CDR1 is ENHRY and CDR2 SYGVKD. The CDR3 runs to 16 residues. The CDR3 reads CAISEAGTGRSYEQYF. Here the CDR3 DNA reads TGTGCCATCAGTGAAGCCGGGACAGGGAGGTCCTACGAGCAGTACTTC.

The chain employs TRBV5-4 and TRBJ1-2, with D possibly TRBD1 on 6 matching bases. The germline V gene encodes CDR1 SGHNT and CDR2 YYREEE (reference sequence). This CDR3 region has 17 residues. Trimming removed 5 bases at V and 4 bases at J, with 24 bases between. Written as DNA, the CDR3 is TGTGCCAGCAGGAGGTCTGGCGGGGGGGCTGGAAGCTATGGCTACACCTTC. It encodes CASRRSGGGAGSYGYTF.

In its sample, this clone was seen once. The chain uses TRBV5-6 and TRBJ2-7; no firm D call. Trimming removed 6 bases from V and 6 bases from J, with 28 bases in between. The CDR3 is made up of 17 amino acids. CDR1 SGHDT and CDR2 YYEEEE come from the germline V gene. The CDR3 loop is CASIPWVADTKRSEQYF. The CDR3 DNA reads as TGTGCCAGCATTCCGTGGGTCGCTGACACCAAACGCTCCGAGCAGTACTTC.

The J gene is TRBJ1-4, the V gene TRBV6-1; tentatively, D is TRBD1 (6 bases). Trimming removed 2 bases from V and 0 bases from J, with 13 bases in between. Germline V gene data show CDR1 as MNHNS and CDR2 as SASEGT. This CDR3 contains 17 residues. The DNA of the CDR3 is TGTGCCAGCAGTGAAAAAAGACAGGCAGCAACTAATGAAAAACTGTTTTTT. Its protein is CASSEKRQAATNEKLFF.

V and J are TRBV7-2 and TRBJ2-7; TRBD1 matches 8 bases. Germline V gene data show CDR1 as SGHTA and CDR2 as FQGNSA. The length of the CDR3 is 15 residues. V lost 5 bases, J lost 3 bases, and 9 bases stayed unmatched. The CDR3 here is CASSPRGQGVYEQYF. In nucleotides, the CDR3 is TGTGCCAGCAGCCCTAGAGGACAGGGAGTCTACGAGCAGTACTTC.

The rearrangement uses TRBV6-5 and TRBJ1-1, with D perhaps matching TRBD1 (5 bases). V lost 6 bases to trimming and J lost 6 bases, with 20 bases between them. Germline V lookup: CDR1 MNHEY, CDR2 SVGAGI. This CDR3 is 15 amino acids long. The CDR3 nucleotides are TGTGCCAGCAGCCCCCCCGCAGGGACCGCCCCTGAAGCTTTCTTT. Translation gives CASSPPAGTAPEAFF.

V gene TRBV19 combines with J gene TRBJ1-5; D unresolved. Germline V gene sequence: CDR1 LNHDA, CDR2 SQIVND (reference sequence). V lost 3 bases to trimming and J lost 0 bases, with 9 bases between them. CDR3 size: 15 residues. CDR3 DNA sequence: TGTGCCAGTAGTATTTTGGGGAATAGCAATCAGCCCCAGCATTTT. Protein: CASSILGNSNQPQHF.

This chain uses TRBV6-1 with TRBJ2-7; the D gene is possibly TRBD1 (5 bases). The germline V gene encodes CDR1 MNHNS and CDR2 SASEGT. The CDR3 runs to 15 residues. The germline V and J ends were trimmed by 2 bases and 0 bases, with 11 bases remaining between them. In DNA, the CDR3 is TGTGCCAGCAGTGAAAGCGATGGGGCCTCCTACGAGCAGTACTTC. This gives the protein CASSESDGASYEQYF.

This clone appeared once. This chain uses TRBV7-9 with TRBJ1-1, with TRBD1 matching over 9 bases. The CDR3 has 15 amino acids. Germline values: CDR1 SEHNR, CDR2 FQNEAQ (reference sequence). J gave up 8 bases and V 2 bases, and 9 bases lay outside the gene matches. CDR3 sequence (DNA): TGTGCCAGCAGCTTACCTCCGGGACAGGGAAAAGAAGCTTTCTTT. This encodes CASSLPPGQGKEAFF.

The gene calls are TRBV27 and TRBJ1-1; no definite D call. The CDR3 loop spans 13 amino acids. Germline V gene lookup returns CDR1 MNHEY and CDR2 SMNVEV (reference sequence). The V end was cut by 5 bases, the J end by 4 bases, with 11 bases between. The CDR3 reads CASSPPWTTEAFF. The CDR3 DNA reads as TGTGCCAGCAGTCCGCCCTGGACCACTGAAGCTTTCTTT.

The count of this clone is one. This chain uses TRBV4-3 with TRBJ1-1, with D tentatively TRBD1 (5 bases). The length of the CDR3 is 15 residues. V was clipped by 0 bases and J by 0 bases, with 8 bases between them. CDR1 and CDR2 (germline): LGHNA, YSLEER. CDR3 coding DNA: TGCGCCAGCAGCCAAGAGAACAGGATGAACACTGAAGCTTTCTTT. Encoded protein: CASSQENRMNTEAFF.

V and J are TRBV7-9 and TRBJ1-1; D unclear. CDR3 length: 15 amino acids. The V gene's germline CDR1 is SEHNR and CDR2 FQNEAQ (reference sequence). V was cut by 4 bases and J by 1 base, with 13 bases left in between. This CDR3 is CASSSRRLGNTEAFF. The CDR3 nucleotides read TGTGCCAGCAGCTCTCGACGGTTAGGGAACACTGAAGCTTTCTTT.

This clone came up a few times. The V call is TRBV5-4, the J call TRBJ1-1, with TRBD1 matching 10 bases. The CDR3 is made up of 14 amino acids. Trimming removed 4 bases from V and 5 bases from J; junction bases left unmatched: 5. Germline V gene data show CDR1 as SGHNT and CDR2 as YYREEE (reference sequence). The CDR3, as DNA: TGTGCCAGCAGCGAGACAGGGGGCCGGACTGAAGCTTTCTTT. As protein: CASSETGGRTEAFF.

In DNA, the CDR3 is TGTGCCAGCAGCTTAGAGTTTACAGCTTATGGATTTAATGAAAAACTGTTTTTT. Its translation: CASSLEFTAYGFNEKLFF. This chain joins TRBV11-2 and TRBJ1-4; no definite D call. V was pared by 0 bases and J by 4 bases, with 18 bases between. The CDR3 consists of 18 residues. The V gene's germline CDR1 is SGHAT and CDR2 FQNNGV.

With regard to this clone: At one end, the junction sequence differs from germline, possibly due to a read error. The gene calls are TRBV7-9 and TRBJ1-3; D unclear. The CDR3 extends over 13 amino acids. Germline V lookup: CDR1 SEHNR, CDR2 FQNEAQ (reference sequence). The CDR3: CASRLGFGNTIYF. The DNA of the CDR3 is TGTGCCAGCAGGTTAGGCTTTGGGAACACCATATATTTT.

The gene calls are TRBV11-3 and TRBJ2-1; D remains ambiguous. Germline V gene sequence: CDR1 SGHNT, CDR2 YENEEA. This CDR3 is built from 12 residues. V was clipped by 5 bases and J by 7 bases, with 9 bases between them. The CDR3 reads CASSALGNEQFF. CDR3 bases: TGTGCCAGCAGCGCATTGGGTAATGAGCAGTTCTTC.

The chain employs TRBV3-1 (or the pseudogene TRBV3-2) and TRBJ2-5; D is ambiguous. CDR1 LGHDT and CDR2 YNNKEL come from the germline V gene (reference sequence). V lost 2 bases and J 1 base, leaving 5 bases between the germline ends. This CDR3 has 13 amino acids. The CDR3 sequence: CASSQSIQETQYF. The CDR3 DNA reads as TGTGCCAGCAGCCAATCGATCCAAGAGACCCAGTACTTC.

The V call is TRBV5-1, the J call TRBJ2-1, with 7 bases fitting TRBD2. CDR1 and CDR2 (germline): SGHRS, YFSETQ. The V segment lost 4 bases and the J segment 6 bases; nucleotides outside the gene matches: 7. The CDR3 totals 14 residues. CDR3 bases: TGCGCCAGCAGCCTGGGGGGAGGGCTCAATGAGCAGTTCTTC. It is translated as CASSLGGGLNEQFF.

This chain joins TRBV11-2 and TRBJ2-1; D ambiguous. This CDR3 contains 15 residues. The germline V gene encodes CDR1 SGHAT and CDR2 FQNNGV. V was shortened by 2 bases and J by 4 bases, with 12 bases between the two germline ends. The CDR3 loop is CASSLTADRYNEQFF. For the CDR3, the DNA is TGTGCCAGCAGCTTAACGGCGGACCGGTACAATGAGCAGTTCTTC.

This chain joins TRBV6-5 and TRBJ1-5, with D possibly TRBD1 on 5 matching bases. Trimming shortened V by 8 bases and J by 0 bases, and 8 bases separated the two germline ends. The CDR3 runs to 13 residues. Per germline, CDR1 MNHEY and CDR2 SVGAGI. CDR3 sequence (DNA): TGTGCCAGCCGACAGTTTAGCAATCAGCCCCAGCATTTT. Translated, it gives CASRQFSNQPQHF.

The chain combines TRBV2 with TRBJ2-7; D possibly corresponds to TRBD2 (6 bases). Germline lookup yields CDR1 SNHLY and CDR2 FYNNEI. This CDR3 comprises 13 residues. V gave up 7 bases and J gave up 7 bases, with 17 bases separating them. CDR3 DNA: TGTGCCAGCATTGGGACTCGGTACGGGGAGCAGTACTTC. Translation gives CASIGTRYGEQYF.

V and J are TRBV6-1 and TRBJ2-1; the D gene is possibly TRBD1 (5 bases). Trimming cost V 0 bases and J 10 bases, with 13 bases left between them. Germline V gene sequence: CDR1 MNHNS, CDR2 SASEGT. The length of the CDR3 is 14 residues. For the CDR3, the DNA is TGTGCCAGCAGTGAAGCACAGACAGCTAAGGAGCAGTTCTTC. Its translation is CASSEAQTAKEQFF.

The chain employs TRBV2 and TRBJ2-5; no reliable D call. The CDR3 spans 10 residues. The germline V gene encodes CDR1 SNHLY and CDR2 FYNNEI. The V and J ends lost 10 bases and 2 bases respectively, with 5 bases between them. The CDR3 DNA sequence: TGTGCCACCAGGCAAGAGACCCAGTACTTC. This codes for CATRQETQYF.

This chain uses TRBV19 with TRBJ2-3; TRBD2 agrees at 8 bases. Germline lookup yields CDR1 LNHDA and CDR2 SQIVND (reference sequence). V was clipped by 6 bases and J by 2 bases; unmatched bases: 7. The CDR3 sequence is 15 residues long. CDR3 sequence: CASSPGLVLTDTQYF. CDR3 sequence (DNA): TGTGCCAGTAGCCCGGGACTAGTTCTCACAGATACGCAGTATTTT.

The V and J genes are TRBV18 and TRBJ1-6; D perhaps matches TRBD1 (5 bases). Germline V gene sequence: CDR1 KGHSH, CDR2 LQKENI. The CDR3 loop spans 14 amino acids. V lost 2 bases and J lost 10, with 12 bases in between. In DNA, the CDR3 is TGTGCCAGCTCACCAGATGGGGCCCTGTCACCCCTCCACTTT. Translation: CASSPDGALSPLHF. The whole variable domain, filled in from reference TRBV18 and TRBJ1-6, reads NAGVMQNPRHLVRRRGQEARLRCSPMKGHSHVYWYRQLPEEGLKFMVYLQKENIIDESGMPKERFSAEFPKEGPSILRIQQVVRGDSAAYFCASSPDGALSPLHFGNGTRLTVT.

This clone appeared a few times. For the CDR3, the DNA is TGTGCCAGCAGCTTACGCCCGGGGACCCAGCGGGGGACCCAGTACTTC. Translation gives CASSLRPGTQRGTQYF. The chain carries TRBV7-2 and TRBJ2-5; 7 bases agree with TRBD2. Germline CDR1 SGHTA, CDR2 FQGNSA. J gave up 7 bases and V 2 bases, and 13 bases lay outside the gene matches. This CDR3 spans 16 amino acids.